These 13 T cell receptor beta chains were all obtained from the same sample, sequenced in a study of beta chain features in type 1 diabetes (dated by TCRdb to 2016 to 2019). No antigen has been identified for these receptors. Libraries were built with the immunoSEQ multiplex PCR assay. All of the isolated RNA was reverse transcribed with the High Capacity cDNA Reverse Transcription Kit, so expressed TCRB transcripts were sequenced. The source is immuneACCESS, and TCRdb retained only in-frame sequences with V and J called. Part of the clones is not carried over; for the studies checked, unresolved V genes explain less than half of this, and the remainder is unexplained. This sample comprises 400,000 or so clones, roughly 13% of them detected only once. The top ten clones comprise about 0.01% of the sample. General study outcomes and caveats: A moderate but significant shortening of TCRB CDR3 length was observed in type 1 diabetes patients in all four CD4+ subsets.

The material sequenced was naive CD4+ T cells from blood. The cell subset or site label for this specimen denotes: true naive CD4+ T cells. All receptors come from a woman between 18 and 29 years old with type 1 diabetes.

This clone was observed a few times. The chain employs TRBV28 and TRBJ2-5, with D hard to call. CDR3 length: 15 residues. Trimming removed 7 bases at V and 5 bases at J, with 20 bases between. Germline V gene sequence: CDR1 MDHEN, CDR2 SYDVKM. The CDR3 loop is CASNPLGGAAETQYF. The CDR3 DNA sequence: TGTGCCAGCAACCCCCTCGGCGGCGCGGCCGAGACCCAGTACTTC. The variable domain in full, completed from reference TRBV28 and TRBJ2-5, reads DVKVTQSSRYLVKRTGEKVFLECVQDMDHENMFWYRQDPGLGLRLIYFSYDVKMKEKGDIPEGYSVSREKKERFSLILESASTNQTSMYLCASNPLGGAAETQYFGPGTRLLVL.

Details on this clone: Other nucleotide sequences from this sample produce the same CDR3. The chain is built from TRBV15 and TRBJ1-2; no firm D call. The CDR3 totals 14 residues. From germline, CDR1 is LNHNV and CDR2 YYDKDF (reference sequence). V was clipped by 1 base and J by 1 base, with 7 bases between them. CDR3 sequence: CATSRVSGNYGYTF. CDR3 nucleotides: TGTGCCACCAGCAGAGTAAGCGGTAACTATGGCTACACCTTC.

This clone came up a few times. The sample carries other DNA sequences with the same CDR3. This chain connects TRBV30 to TRBJ1-4, with D possibly TRBD1 on 6 matching bases. The CDR3 contains 14 residues. The V end lost 0 bases, the J end lost 4 bases, and 9 bases lay between the germline ends. Germline loops: CDR1 GTSNPN, CDR2 SVGIG (reference sequence). CDR3 loop: CAWSVGGGNEKLFF. The CDR3 coding sequence is TGTGCCTGGAGTGTAGGGGGGGGTAATGAAAAACTGTTTTTT.

The chain carries TRBV4-2 and TRBJ1-2; 7 bases align to TRBD1. This CDR3 has 15 amino acids. Germline trimming cut 3 bases from V and 5 bases from J; bases unmatched to any gene: 9. Germline V gene lookup returns CDR1 LGHNA and CDR2 YNFKEQ. The CDR3 nucleotides read TGTGCCAGCAGCCAGAGTATGGGACAGCCATATGGCTACACCTTC. Its translation is CASSQSMGQPYGYTF.

The chain combines TRBV7-2 with TRBJ2-1; 8 nucleotides align to TRBD2. The ends lost 5 bases at V and 8 bases at J; junction bases unmatched: 11. CDR1 SGHTA and CDR2 FQGNSA come from the germline V gene. There are 15 residues in the CDR3. CDR3 bases: TGTGCCAGCAGCCCCTCGGCGGGGGGAGGCTATGAGCAGTTCTTC. This translates into CASSPSAGGGYEQFF.

This clone was counted only a few times. The chain combines TRBV5-1 with TRBJ2-1; maybe TRBD2 (7 bases). This CDR3 comprises 17 residues. Trimming pared 4 bases from V and 4 bases from J, leaving 21 bases between. The germline V gene encodes CDR1 SGHRS and CDR2 YFSETQ. Written as DNA, the CDR3 is TGCGCCAGCAGCGGGGAGACAGGCAGCGGGGAATACAATGAGCAGTTCTTC. Amino acids: CASSGETGSGEYNEQFF.

This chain uses TRBV30 with TRBJ2-1, with TRBD2 identical over 7 bases. Germline trimming cut 4 bases from V and 8 bases from J; bases unmatched to any gene: 8. The CDR3 covers 13 residues. CDR1 GTSNPN and CDR2 SVGIG come from the germline V gene (reference sequence). The chain's CDR3 is CAWTRTSVDEQFF. The CDR3 coding sequence is TGTGCCTGGACTCGGACTAGTGTTGATGAGCAGTTCTTC. Combining the CDR3 with reference TRBV30 and TRBJ2-1 gives the whole variable domain SQTIHQWPATLVQPVGSPLSLECTVEGTSNPNLYWYRQAAGRGLQLLFYSVGIGQISSEVPQNLSASRPQDRQFILSSKKLLLSDSGFYLCAWTRTSVDEQFFGPGTRLTVL.

There are a few counts of this clone. CDR3 DNA: TGTGCCAGCACTCGGACTAGCGGGGACTGGGACAATGAGCAGTTCTTC. Its protein is CASTRTSGDWDNEQFF. The chain carries TRBV9 and TRBJ2-1; 12 bases are a match to TRBD2. CDR3 length equals 16 residues. The V and J ends lost 6 bases and 5 bases, in that order; junction bases with no gene match: 9. CDR1 is SGDLS, CDR2 YYNGEE, per germline.

This clone occurred a few times. The chain joins TRBV18 to TRBJ1-5; no clear D. V was trimmed by 3 bases and J by 0 bases, leaving 12 bases between them. Per germline, CDR1 KGHSH and CDR2 LQKENI. This CDR3 has 16 amino acids. CDR3 in amino acids: CASSPRTGYSNQPQHF. The DNA of the CDR3 is TGTGCCAGCTCACCCCGGACGGGATATAGCAATCAGCCCCAGCATTTT.

This clone was seen a handful of times. The chain couples TRBV30 to TRBJ2-3; D is undetermined. CDR1 GTSNPN and CDR2 SVGIG come from the germline V gene (reference sequence). The CDR3 extends over 11 amino acids. V lost 4 bases, J lost 4 bases, and 6 bases lay in between. In DNA form, the CDR3 reads TGTGCCTGGACCCCGGCAGATACGCAGTATTTT. It is translated as CAWTPADTQYF. The variable domain in full, with the rest retrieved from reference TRBV30 and TRBJ2-3, is SQTIHQWPATLVQPVGSPLSLECTVEGTSNPNLYWYRQAAGRGLQLLFYSVGIGQISSEVPQNLSASRPQDRQFILSSKKLLLSDSGFYLCAWTPADTQYFGPGTRLTVL.

The chain employs TRBV9 and TRBJ1-6, with 7 positions matching TRBD1. In germline, CDR1 is SGDLS, CDR2 YYNGEE. The V segment lost 4 bases and the J segment 7 bases; nucleotides outside the gene matches: 8. The CDR3 is 15 amino acids. CDR3 in DNA: TGTGCCAGCAGCATATCGGGACAGCCAAATTCACCCCTCCACTTT. Protein: CASSISGQPNSPLHF.

The J gene is TRBJ1-5, the V gene TRBV15, with a possible D match to TRBD1 (5 bases). The V and J ends lost 5 bases and 6 bases respectively, with 14 bases between them. This CDR3 contains 14 residues. Germline V gene lookup returns CDR1 LNHNV and CDR2 YYDKDF (reference sequence). The CDR3 nucleotides are TGTGCCACCAGCCCGGCGGGGGGAAGTCAGCCCCAGCATTTT. Its protein is CATSPAGGSQPQHF.

This chain's CDR3 is CASSTDFPNEKLFF. CDR3 in DNA: TGTGCCAGCAGCACGGACTTCCCTAATGAAAAACTGTTTTTT. The rearrangement joins TRBV9 to TRBJ1-4; D not resolved. V was clipped by 4 bases and J by 3 bases, with 10 bases between them. The CDR3 sequence is 14 residues long. Germline V lookup: CDR1 SGDLS, CDR2 YYNGEE.